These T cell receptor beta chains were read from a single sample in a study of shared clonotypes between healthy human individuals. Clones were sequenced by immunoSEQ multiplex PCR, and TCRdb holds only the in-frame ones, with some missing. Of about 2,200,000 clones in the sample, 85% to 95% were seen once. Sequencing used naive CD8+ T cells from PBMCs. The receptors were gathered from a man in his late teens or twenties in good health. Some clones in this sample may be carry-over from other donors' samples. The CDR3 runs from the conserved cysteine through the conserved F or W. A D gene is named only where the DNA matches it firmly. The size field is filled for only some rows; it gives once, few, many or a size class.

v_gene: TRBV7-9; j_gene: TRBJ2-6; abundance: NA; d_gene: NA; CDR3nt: TGTGCCAGCAGCCCTTCCAACGTCCTGACTTTC; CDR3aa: CASSPSNVLTF
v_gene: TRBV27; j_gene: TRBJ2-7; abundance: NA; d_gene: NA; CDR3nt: TGTGCCAGCAGACCCGCCACGGGACTCGACTCCTACGAGCAGTACTTC; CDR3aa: CASRPATGLDSYEQYF
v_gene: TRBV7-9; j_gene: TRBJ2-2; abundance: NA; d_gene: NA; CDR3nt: TGTGCCAGCAGGGACGGGCACAGGGAGGTCCCGAACACCGGGGAGCTGTTTTTT; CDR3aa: CASRDGHREVPNTGELFF
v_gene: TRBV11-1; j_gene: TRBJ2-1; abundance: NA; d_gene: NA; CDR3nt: TGTGCCAGCAGCTTAGCAGGTTTGGTCGCGGGACCGAGCAATGAGCAGTTCTTC; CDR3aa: CASSLAGLVAGPSNEQFF
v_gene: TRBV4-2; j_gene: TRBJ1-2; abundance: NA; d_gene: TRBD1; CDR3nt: TGTGCCAGCAGCCAAGTAGGAACAGGGGGCGCTTCGATATATGGCTACACCTTC; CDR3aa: CASSQVGTGGASIYGYTF
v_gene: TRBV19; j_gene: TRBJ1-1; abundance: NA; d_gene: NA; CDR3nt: TGTGCCAGTGTCAACAGGGCACTAGGCACTGAAGCTTTCTTT; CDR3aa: CASVNRALGTEAFF
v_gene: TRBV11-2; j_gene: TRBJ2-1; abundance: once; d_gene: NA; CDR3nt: TGTGCCAGCAGCTCCTCAGGGTACAATGAGCAGTTCTTC; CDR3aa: CASSSSGYNEQFF
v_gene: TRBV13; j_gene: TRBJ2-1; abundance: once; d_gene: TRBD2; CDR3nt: TGTGCCAGCAGCTTAGAAGGTCCTAGCGGGACGTCCCGGGGGTCCTACAATGAGCAGTTCTTC; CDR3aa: CASSLEGPSGTSRGSYNEQFF
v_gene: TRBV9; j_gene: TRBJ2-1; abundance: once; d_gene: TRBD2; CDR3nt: TGTGCCAGCGGGGGACTAGCGGGGTACAATGAGCAGTTCTTC; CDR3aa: CASGGLAGYNEQFF
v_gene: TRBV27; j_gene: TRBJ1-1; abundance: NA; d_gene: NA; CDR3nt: TGTGCCAGCAGTTTAGGTTTCGGTTCGAACACTGAAGCTTTCTTT; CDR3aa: CASSLGFGSNTEAFF
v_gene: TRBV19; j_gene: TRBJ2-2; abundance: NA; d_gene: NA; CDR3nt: TGTGCCAGTAGTATTGTCACCTATAACACCGGGGAGCTGTTTTTT; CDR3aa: CASSIVTYNTGELFF
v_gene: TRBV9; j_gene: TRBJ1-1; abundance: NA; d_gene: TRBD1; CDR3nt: TGTGCCAGCAGCGCAGACAGGGGGAAGGGGACTGAAGCTTTCTTT; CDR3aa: CASSADRGKGTEAFF
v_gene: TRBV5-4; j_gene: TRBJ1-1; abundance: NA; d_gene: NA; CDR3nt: TGTGCCGAGAGGGCAGGGCTGGGGGGGACTGAAGCTTTCTTT; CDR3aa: CAERAGLGGTEAFF
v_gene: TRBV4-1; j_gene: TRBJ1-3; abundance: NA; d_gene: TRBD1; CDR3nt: TGCGCCAGCAGCCAAGATCAGGGGACAGGAGGAAACACCATATATTTT; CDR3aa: CASSQDQGTGGNTIYF
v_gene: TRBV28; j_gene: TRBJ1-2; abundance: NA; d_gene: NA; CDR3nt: TGTGCCAGCAGTGGAAGGGCACTGCACTATGGCTACACCTTC; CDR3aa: CASSGRALHYGYTF
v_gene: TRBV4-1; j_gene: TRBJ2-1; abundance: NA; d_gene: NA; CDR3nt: TGCGCCAGCAGCCAAGTCGAAGGGGCGAATGAGCAGTTCTTC; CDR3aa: CASSQVEGANEQFF
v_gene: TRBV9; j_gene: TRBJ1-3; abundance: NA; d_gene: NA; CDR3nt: TGTGCCAGCTCCTCCCACCAAGGAACCGTCGATGGAAACACCATATATTTT; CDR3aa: CASSSHQGTVDGNTIYF
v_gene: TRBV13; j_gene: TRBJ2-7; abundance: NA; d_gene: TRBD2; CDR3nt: TGTGCCAGCAGCTTTGGGACTAGGTCCTACGAGCAGTACTTC; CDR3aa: CASSFGTRSYEQYF
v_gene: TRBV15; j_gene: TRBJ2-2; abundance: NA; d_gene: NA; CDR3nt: TGTGCCACCAGCAGTATGCCGGACGGGGGGGAGCTGTTTTTT; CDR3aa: CATSSMPDGGELFF
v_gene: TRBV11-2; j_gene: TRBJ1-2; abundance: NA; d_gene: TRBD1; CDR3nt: TGTGCCAGCAGCTTAGGACAGGGGGACTACTATGGCTACACCTTC; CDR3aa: CASSLGQGDYYGYTF
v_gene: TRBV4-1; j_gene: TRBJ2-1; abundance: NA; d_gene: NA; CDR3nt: TGCGCCAGCAGCCAAGGTGTGGCTGATCCCCTTAATGAGCAGTTCTTC; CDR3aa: CASSQGVADPLNEQFF
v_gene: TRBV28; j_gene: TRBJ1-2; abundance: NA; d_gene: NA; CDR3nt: TGTGCCAGCAGTTTGATCCTCCGCGGTGGCTACACCTTC; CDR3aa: CASSLILRGGYTF
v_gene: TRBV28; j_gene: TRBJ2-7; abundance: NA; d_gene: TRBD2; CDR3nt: TGTGCCAGCAGTTTATCGACTAGCGGGGGATCCTACGAGCAGTACTTC; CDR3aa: CASSLSTSGGSYEQYF